This TCR beta chain originates from a study of molecular identifiers for immune sequencing clone quantification. Whole-study findings and limits: Sizes of clones that are highly expanded could be underestimated (if identical TCR molecules share a barcode).

In preparing bulk TCR libraries, previously described methods and listed TCR primers were used. TCRdb re-called the PCR reads through MiXCR, storing one row per CDR3 protein. The table has hundreds of thousands of distinct CDR3 sequences, roughly 27% seen once. Trimming pared 0 bases from V and 5 bases from J, leaving 22 bases between. CDR1 KGHDR and CDR2 SFDVKD come from the germline V gene. The CDR3 is made up of 19 amino acids. Using a CD8+CD4-CCR7+CD45RA+ phenotype, naive CD8 T cells were sorted. This clonotype was detected only a few times. The antigen remains undetermined. Source material: naive CD8+ T cells from blood, with Jurkat cell RNA spiked in. Specified subset: FACS-sorted CD8+CD4-CCR7+CD45RA+ naive T cells. The J gene is TRBJ2-1, the V gene TRBV24-1; perhaps TRBD2 as D (6 bases). The receptor was isolated from a human donor in good health. Some libraries in this study had Jurkat cell RNA spiked in. In nucleotides, the CDR3 is TGTGCCACCAGTGATTTGCTACGCGGGACCCGCTCAAGGCACAATGAGCAGTTCTTC. Amino acids: CATSDLLRGTRSRHNEQFF.